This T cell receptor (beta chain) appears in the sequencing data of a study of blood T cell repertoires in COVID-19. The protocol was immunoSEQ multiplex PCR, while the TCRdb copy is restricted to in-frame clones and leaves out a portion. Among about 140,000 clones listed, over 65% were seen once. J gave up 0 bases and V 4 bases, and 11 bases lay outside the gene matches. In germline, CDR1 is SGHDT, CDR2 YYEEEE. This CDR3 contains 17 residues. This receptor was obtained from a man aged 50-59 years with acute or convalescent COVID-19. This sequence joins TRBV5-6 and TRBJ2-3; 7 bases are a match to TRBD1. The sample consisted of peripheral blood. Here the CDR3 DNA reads TGTGCCAGCAGCGGGGGTTGGCAGGGGGAGAGCACAGATACGCAGTATTTT. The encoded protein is CASSGGWQGESTDTQYF.